This TCR beta chain was sequenced in a study of blood T cell repertoires in COVID-19. Clones were sequenced by immunoSEQ multiplex PCR, and TCRdb holds only the in-frame ones, with some missing. The table records some 200,000 clones, about nine tenths of them present only once. J gave up 2 bases and V 1 base, and 0 bases lay outside the gene matches. Germline CDR1 and CDR2: MGHDK and SYGVNS. The CDR3 is 15 residues long. Source material: PBMCs or T cells enriched from blood (not recorded which). This TCR was recovered from a woman aged 25 to 45 who had recovered from COVID-19. V gene TRBV25-1 combines with J gene TRBJ2-5, with 11 bases that match TRBD1. The CDR3 DNA reads as TGTGCCAGCAGTGAATGGGACAGGGGGCAAGAGACCCAGTACTTC. Translating gives CASSEWDRGQETQYF.